These T cell receptor beta chains were read from a single sample in a study of T cells in Graves' hyperthyroidism and ophthalmopathy. TCRdb re-called the multiplex PCR reads through MiXCR, storing one row per CDR3 protein. The repertoire holds 450,000 to 600,000 distinct CDR3 sequences, with nearly 20% as singletons. Sequenced sample: blood. The source is a man aged 35 to 55 with Graves' ophthalmopathy. Each CDR3 is given with its conserved first and last residue. A D gene is named only where the DNA matches it firmly. Where a row states a size, it is once, few, many or the class of an expanded clone; other rows omit it.

D gene: NA; V gene: TRBV3-1; J gene: TRBJ2-2; clone size: few; CDR3 protein: CASSQAVDLGELFF; CDR3 DNA: TGTGCCAGCAGCCAAGCGGTGGACCTGGGGGAGCTGTTTTTT
D gene: TRBD2; V gene: TRBV12-3/TRBV12-4; J gene: TRBJ2-5; clone size: few; CDR3 protein: CASSQGTGGRPGQETQYF; CDR3 DNA: TGTGCCAGCAGCCAGGGGACTGGCGGGAGGCCGGGTCAAGAGACCCAGTACTTC
D gene: NA; V gene: TRBV7-2; J gene: TRBJ1-4; clone size: NA; CDR3 protein: CASSLGVTAATNEKLFF; CDR3 DNA: TGTGCCAGCAGCTTAGGTGTGACAGCAGCAACTAATGAAAAACTGTTTTTT
D gene: TRBD1; V gene: TRBV4-1; J gene: TRBJ1-1; clone size: many; CDR3 protein: CASSQTTGGNTEAFF; CDR3 DNA: TGCGCCAGCAGCCAAACAACAGGGGGGAACACTGAAGCTTTCTTT
D gene: TRBD2; V gene: TRBV20-1; J gene: TRBJ2-5; clone size: NA; CDR3 protein: CSASHIAGVETQYF; CDR3 DNA: TGCAGTGCTAGCCATATAGCGGGAGTGGAGACCCAGTACTTC
D gene: TRBD1; V gene: TRBV3-1; J gene: TRBJ1-2; clone size: many; CDR3 protein: CASSQDPAQGMLGYTF; CDR3 DNA: TGTGCCAGCAGCCAAGATCCCGCACAGGGGATGCTTGGCTACACCTTC
D gene: NA; V gene: TRBV6-1; J gene: TRBJ2-3; clone size: NA; CDR3 protein: CASTRLALGTDTQYF; CDR3 DNA: TGTGCCAGCACCCGGTTAGCGCTTGGCACAGATACGCAGTATTTT
D gene: NA; V gene: TRBV11-1; J gene: TRBJ2-5; clone size: many; CDR3 protein: CASSSLSGRETQYF; CDR3 DNA: TGTGCCAGCAGCTCCCTATCCGGCCGAGAGACCCAGTACTTC
D gene: TRBD1; V gene: TRBV12-3/TRBV12-4; J gene: TRBJ1-2; clone size: NA; CDR3 protein: CASIFLGQGRHGYTF; CDR3 DNA: TGTGCCAGCATCTTCTTAGGACAGGGAAGACATGGCTACACCTTC
D gene: TRBD1; V gene: TRBV7-9; J gene: TRBJ2-7; clone size: few; CDR3 protein: CASSSRDRSYEQYF; CDR3 DNA: TGTGCCAGCAGTTCAAGGGACAGGTCCTACGAGCAGTACTTC
D gene: NA; V gene: TRBV28; J gene: TRBJ2-5; clone size: NA; CDR3 protein: CASRPGTMDRTQYF; CDR3 DNA: TGTGCCAGCAGGCCCGGGACCATGGACCGGACCCAGTACTTC
D gene: NA; V gene: TRBV6-1; J gene: TRBJ1-2; clone size: NA; CDR3 protein: CASSPTRQTHGYTF; CDR3 DNA: TGTGCCAGCAGTCCGACCAGACAGACTCATGGCTACACCTTC
D gene: NA; V gene: TRBV6-6; J gene: TRBJ1-1; clone size: many; CDR3 protein: CASSYSMGVNTEAFF; CDR3 DNA: TGTGCCAGCAGTTACTCGATGGGGGTGAACACTGAAGCTTTCTTT
D gene: TRBD1; V gene: TRBV2; J gene: TRBJ2-5; clone size: many; CDR3 protein: CASSQGQVVETQYF; CDR3 DNA: TGTGCCAGCAGTCAAGGACAGGTTGTAGAGACCCAGTACTTC
D gene: NA; V gene: TRBV29-1; J gene: TRBJ2-7; clone size: few; CDR3 protein: CSVVASSYEQYF; CDR3 DNA: TGCAGCGTTGTAGCCAGCTCCTACGAGCAGTACTTC
D gene: TRBD2; V gene: TRBV19; J gene: TRBJ2-1; clone size: NA; CDR3 protein: CASMPAGVVNEQFF; CDR3 DNA: TGTGCCAGTATGCCAGCGGGAGTTGTCAATGAGCAGTTCTTC
D gene: NA; V gene: TRBV9; J gene: TRBJ2-7; clone size: NA; CDR3 protein: CASSGLQVYEQYF; CDR3 DNA: TGTGCCAGCAGCGGACTCCAGGTCTACGAGCAGTACTTC
D gene: NA; V gene: TRBV12-3/TRBV12-4; J gene: TRBJ1-1; clone size: many; CDR3 protein: CASSLFPVSEAFF; CDR3 DNA: TGTGCCAGCAGTTTATTCCCAGTATCTGAAGCTTTCTTT
D gene: NA; V gene: TRBV20-1; J gene: TRBJ2-7; clone size: many; CDR3 protein: CSARDSVLYEQYF; CDR3 DNA: TGCAGTGCTAGGGACAGTGTATTGTACGAGCAGTACTTC
D gene: TRBD1; V gene: TRBV28; J gene: TRBJ1-5; clone size: NA; CDR3 protein: CASRPTGGMQPQHF; CDR3 DNA: TGTGCCAGCAGGCCCACAGGGGGCATGCAGCCCCAGCATTTT
D gene: TRBD1; V gene: TRBV7-3; J gene: TRBJ1-6; clone size: NA; CDR3 protein: CASSLTTGGSPLHF; CDR3 DNA: TGTGCCAGCAGCTTAACGACAGGGGGTTCACCCCTCCACTTT
D gene: NA; V gene: TRBV29-1; J gene: TRBJ1-1; clone size: NA; CDR3 protein: CSVNPTDTEAFF; CDR3 DNA: TGCAGCGTAAACCCTACGGACACTGAAGCTTTCTTT